These T cell receptor beta chains were read from a single sample in a study of control samples from healthy donors and cancer patients. Profiling relied on immunoSEQ multiplex PCR, and the TCRdb table lists in-frame clones only, not all of them. The sample lists around 130,000 clones; 70% to 90% were seen once. Sequencing was done on a sample of blood. The receptors here all came from a man aged 45-60 years in good health. Both conserved end residues are part of each CDR3. D genes are given only for firm matches. Size is omitted from some rows. Given values are once, few, many or a class for expanded clones.

V gene: TRBV7-3; D gene: .; clone size: once; J gene: TRBJ2-3; CDR3 length: 12; CDR3 protein: CASAISTDTQYF; CDR3 DNA: TGTGCCAGCGCCATTAGCACAGATACGCAGTATTTT
V gene: TRBV10-3; D gene: .; clone size: .; J gene: TRBJ2-5; CDR3 length: 13; CDR3 protein: CAISAQTQETQYF; CDR3 DNA: TGTGCCATCAGTGCTCAGACCCAAGAGACCCAGTACTTC
V gene: TRBV10-3; D gene: TRBD1; clone size: .; J gene: TRBJ2-7; CDR3 length: 14; CDR3 protein: CAISQDREAYEQYF; CDR3 DNA: TGTGCCATCAGTCAGGACAGGGAAGCCTACGAGCAGTACTTC
V gene: TRBV30; D gene: .; clone size: .; J gene: TRBJ1-2; CDR3 length: 12; CDR3 protein: CAWIREGYGYTF; CDR3 DNA: TGTGCCTGGATACGGGAAGGCTATGGCTACACCTTC
V gene: TRBV13; D gene: .; clone size: .; J gene: TRBJ1-5; CDR3 length: 15; CDR3 protein: CASSFGRGSNQPQHF; CDR3 DNA: TGTGCCAGCAGCTTCGGCAGGGGAAGCAATCAGCCCCAGCATTTT
V gene: TRBV11-3; D gene: .; clone size: .; J gene: TRBJ2-7; CDR3 length: 14; CDR3 protein: CASSAGSEESEQYF; CDR3 DNA: TGTGCCAGCAGCGCAGGCTCTGAAGAAAGCGAGCAGTACTTC
V gene: TRBV5-4; D gene: .; clone size: .; J gene: TRBJ1-1; CDR3 length: 13; CDR3 protein: CASSLDQNTEAFF; CDR3 DNA: TGTGCCAGCAGCTTGGATCAGAACACTGAAGCTTTCTTT
V gene: TRBV9; D gene: TRBD1; clone size: .; J gene: TRBJ2-5; CDR3 length: 15; CDR3 protein: CASNPDDRGQETQYF; CDR3 DNA: TGTGCCAGCAACCCAGACGACAGGGGCCAAGAGACCCAGTACTTC
V gene: TRBV7-8; D gene: .; clone size: few; J gene: TRBJ2-5; CDR3 length: 12; CDR3 protein: CASSFYRETQYF; CDR3 DNA: TGTGCCAGCAGCTTCTACCGGGAGACCCAGTACTTC
V gene: TRBV4-1; D gene: .; clone size: .; J gene: TRBJ2-1; CDR3 length: 15; CDR3 protein: CASSPVGSSYNEQFF; CDR3 DNA: TGCGCCAGCAGCCCCGTGGGAAGCTCCTACAATGAGCAGTTCTTC
V gene: TRBV12-5; D gene: TRBD2; clone size: .; J gene: TRBJ2-2; CDR3 length: 15; CDR3 protein: CASSKRGLNTGELFF; CDR3 DNA: TGTGCTAGTTCAAAGCGGGGGCTTAACACCGGGGAGCTGTTTTTT
V gene: TRBV5-4; D gene: TRBD1; clone size: few; J gene: TRBJ1-1; CDR3 length: 19; CDR3 protein: CASSSPTGAIPPPNTEAFF; CDR3 DNA: TGTGCCAGCAGCTCCCCCACAGGGGCGATTCCACCTCCGAACACTGAAGCTTTCTTT
V gene: TRBV7-2; D gene: .; clone size: .; J gene: TRBJ2-4; CDR3 length: 14; CDR3 protein: CASSLEQLNPIQYF; CDR3 DNA: TGTGCCAGCAGCTTAGAACAGTTGAATCCCATTCAGTACTTC
V gene: TRBV5-1; D gene: TRBD1; clone size: .; J gene: TRBJ2-3; CDR3 length: 16; CDR3 protein: CASTYGGTGVGDTQYF; CDR3 DNA: TGCGCCAGCACATACGGAGGGACAGGGGTTGGAGATACGCAGTATTTT
V gene: TRBV27; D gene: TRBD2; clone size: .; J gene: TRBJ2-5; CDR3 length: 16; CDR3 protein: CASSPGTSGGGETQYF; CDR3 DNA: TGTGCCAGCAGTCCCGGGACTAGCGGGGGGGGAGAGACCCAGTACTTC
V gene: TRBV6-5; D gene: .; clone size: .; J gene: TRBJ2-3; CDR3 length: 12; CDR3 protein: CASTYRGGTQYF; CDR3 DNA: TGTGCCAGCACTTACAGGGGGGGTACGCAGTATTTT
V gene: TRBV7-9; D gene: .; clone size: .; J gene: TRBJ1-2; CDR3 length: 14; CDR3 protein: CASSAEQRYYGYTF; CDR3 DNA: TGTGCCAGCAGCGCAGAACAGAGGTACTATGGCTACACCTTC
V gene: TRBV12-3/TRBV12-4; D gene: .; clone size: .; J gene: TRBJ2-3; CDR3 length: 11; CDR3 protein: CASSMLDTQYF; CDR3 DNA: TGTGCCAGCAGCATGTTAGATACGCAGTATTTT
V gene: TRBV7-9; D gene: .; clone size: .; J gene: TRBJ1-2; CDR3 length: 15; CDR3 protein: CASSLNSMSPYGYTF; CDR3 DNA: TGTGCCAGCAGCTTAAACTCTATGTCGCCCTATGGCTACACCTTC
V gene: TRBV19; D gene: TRBD1; clone size: .; J gene: TRBJ1-1; CDR3 length: 13; CDR3 protein: CASNIRGRTEAFF; CDR3 DNA: TGTGCCAGTAATATCAGGGGGCGGACTGAAGCTTTCTTT
V gene: TRBV7-9; D gene: .; clone size: .; J gene: TRBJ1-6; CDR3 length: 17; CDR3 protein: CASSLDGNRAVRSPLHF; CDR3 DNA: TGTGCCAGCAGCTTAGATGGAAACAGGGCCGTACGATCACCCCTCCACTTT
V gene: TRBV28; D gene: .; clone size: once; J gene: TRBJ1-5; CDR3 length: 12; CDR3 protein: CASSFPNQPQHF; CDR3 DNA: TGTGCCAGCAGTTTCCCCAATCAGCCCCAGCATTTT
V gene: TRBV5-6; D gene: .; clone size: .; J gene: TRBJ2-1; CDR3 length: 14; CDR3 protein: CASSLANLYNEQFF; CDR3 DNA: TGTGCCAGCAGCTTGGCTAACCTGTACAATGAGCAGTTCTTC
V gene: TRBV5-1; D gene: .; clone size: .; J gene: TRBJ2-4; CDR3 length: 16; CDR3 protein: CASSFSNSLAKNIQYF; CDR3 DNA: TGCGCCAGCAGCTTTTCGAATAGTCTGGCCAAAAACATTCAGTACTTC
V gene: TRBV10-2; D gene: .; clone size: .; J gene: TRBJ1-3; CDR3 length: 14; CDR3 protein: CASGVGLSGNTIYF; CDR3 DNA: TGCGCCAGCGGGGTGGGACTCTCTGGAAACACCATATATTTT
V gene: TRBV9; D gene: .; clone size: few; J gene: TRBJ1-1; CDR3 length: 14; CDR3 protein: CASSATLTNTEAFF; CDR3 DNA: TGTGCCAGCAGCGCTACTCTTACGAACACTGAAGCTTTCTTT
V gene: TRBV5-1; D gene: TRBD2; clone size: .; J gene: TRBJ2-3; CDR3 length: 14; CDR3 protein: CASSLSGVTDTQYF; CDR3 DNA: TGCGCCAGCAGCTTAAGCGGGGTCACAGATACGCAGTATTTT
V gene: TRBV10-3; D gene: TRBD1; clone size: .; J gene: TRBJ1-1; CDR3 length: 14; CDR3 protein: CAINGQGGKTEAFF; CDR3 DNA: TGTGCCATCAACGGACAGGGGGGAAAGACTGAAGCTTTCTTT
V gene: TRBV7-3; D gene: TRBD1; clone size: .; J gene: TRBJ2-3; CDR3 length: 17; CDR3 protein: CASSFQGGPGSSDTQYF; CDR3 DNA: TGTGCCAGCAGCTTCCAAGGGGGCCCGGGTTCTTCAGATACGCAGTATTTT
V gene: TRBV19; D gene: .; clone size: .; J gene: TRBJ1-1; CDR3 length: 14; CDR3 protein: CASHDARFQRGAFF; CDR3 DNA: TGTGCCAGTCATGATGCTCGTTTTCAACGTGGAGCTTTCTTT
V gene: TRBV5-1; D gene: .; clone size: .; J gene: TRBJ2-1; CDR3 length: 16; CDR3 protein: CASSFLNRSSYNEQFF; CDR3 DNA: TGCGCCAGCAGCTTCCTTAACCGAAGCTCCTACAATGAGCAGTTCTTC
V gene: TRBV20-1; D gene: .; clone size: .; J gene: TRBJ1-1; CDR3 length: 15; CDR3 protein: CSASMNAGGWTEAFF; CDR3 DNA: TGCAGTGCTAGTATGAATGCCGGGGGATGGACTGAAGCTTTCTTT
V gene: TRBV7-9; D gene: TRBD1; clone size: .; J gene: TRBJ1-5; CDR3 length: 16; CDR3 protein: CASSLGTGGPNQPQHF; CDR3 DNA: TGTGCCAGCAGCTTAGGGACAGGGGGTCCCAATCAGCCCCAGCATTTT
V gene: TRBV6-5; D gene: TRBD1; clone size: .; J gene: TRBJ2-7; CDR3 length: 15; CDR3 protein: CASSYSDRGTYEQYF; CDR3 DNA: TGTGCCAGCAGTTACTCGGACAGGGGCACCTACGAGCAGTACTTC
V gene: TRBV5-4; D gene: .; clone size: once; J gene: TRBJ2-7; CDR3 length: 14; CDR3 protein: CASSPGTFWNEQYF; CDR3 DNA: TGTGCCAGCAGCCCCGGGACATTCTGGAACGAGCAGTACTTC
V gene: TRBV10-1; D gene: .; clone size: .; J gene: TRBJ2-4; CDR3 length: 15; CDR3 protein: CASSEGGAGENIQYF; CDR3 DNA: TGCGCCAGCAGTGAGGGTGGGGCTGGAGAGAACATTCAGTACTTC
V gene: TRBV6-4; D gene: .; clone size: .; J gene: TRBJ1-1; CDR3 length: 12; CDR3 protein: CASSDLRGEAFF; CDR3 DNA: TGTGCCAGCAGTGACTTGCGGGGGGAAGCTTTCTTT
V gene: TRBV6-5; D gene: TRBD1; clone size: .; J gene: TRBJ1-2; CDR3 length: 14; CDR3 protein: CASYPMTGNYGYTF; CDR3 DNA: TGTGCCAGCTATCCAATGACAGGGAACTATGGCTACACCTTC
V gene: TRBV11-3; D gene: TRBD2; clone size: .; J gene: TRBJ2-7; CDR3 length: 14; CDR3 protein: CASSPGLARYEQYF; CDR3 DNA: TGTGCCAGCAGCCCGGGACTAGCGAGGTACGAGCAGTACTTC
V gene: TRBV24-1; D gene: TRBD1; clone size: once; J gene: TRBJ2-5; CDR3 length: 17; CDR3 protein: CATSDPGTGIYQETQYF; CDR3 DNA: TGTGCCACCAGCGATCCCGGGACAGGTATTTACCAAGAGACCCAGTACTTC
V gene: TRBV28; D gene: .; clone size: .; J gene: TRBJ1-5; CDR3 length: 16; CDR3 protein: CASSLIRGLSNQPQHF; CDR3 DNA: TGTGCCAGCAGTCTTATTAGGGGACTTAGCAATCAGCCCCAGCATTTT
V gene: TRBV12-5; D gene: TRBD1; clone size: .; J gene: TRBJ1-5; CDR3 length: 15; CDR3 protein: CASGLTGGPNQPQHF; CDR3 DNA: TGTGCTAGTGGCTTAACAGGGGGCCCCAATCAGCCCCAGCATTTT
V gene: TRBV6-5; D gene: .; clone size: .; J gene: TRBJ1-3; CDR3 length: 12; CDR3 protein: CASPSSGNTIYF; CDR3 DNA: TGTGCCAGCCCTAGTTCTGGAAACACCATATATTTT
V gene: TRBV4-1; D gene: .; clone size: .; J gene: TRBJ1-1; CDR3 length: 13; CDR3 protein: CASSSTAFPEAFF; CDR3 DNA: TGCGCCAGCAGCTCAACAGCTTTCCCTGAAGCTTTCTTT
V gene: TRBV15; D gene: TRBD1; clone size: few; J gene: TRBJ1-5; CDR3 length: 16; CDR3 protein: CATSSPGQGARQPQHF; CDR3 DNA: TGTGCCACCAGCAGCCCGGGACAGGGGGCTCGGCAGCCCCAGCATTTT
V gene: TRBV15; D gene: .; clone size: .; J gene: TRBJ2-3; CDR3 length: 16; CDR3 protein: CATSRDGGLTTDTQYF; CDR3 DNA: TGTGCCACCAGCAGAGATGGAGGGCTCACTACGGATACGCAGTATTTT
V gene: TRBV12-3/TRBV12-4; D gene: .; clone size: .; J gene: TRBJ1-2; CDR3 length: 13; CDR3 protein: CASNPGINYGYTF; CDR3 DNA: TGTGCCAGCAACCCGGGAATTAACTATGGCTACACCTTC
V gene: TRBV9; D gene: TRBD1; clone size: .; J gene: TRBJ2-7; CDR3 length: 15; CDR3 protein: CASSATGRGTDEQYF; CDR3 DNA: TGTGCCAGCAGCGCGACCGGCAGGGGGACGGACGAGCAGTACTTC
V gene: TRBV7-8; D gene: TRBD1; clone size: .; J gene: TRBJ1-1; CDR3 length: 15; CDR3 protein: CASSAGGWTNTEAFF; CDR3 DNA: TGTGCCAGCAGCGCAGGGGGATGGACGAACACTGAAGCTTTCTTT
V gene: TRBV28; D gene: .; clone size: .; J gene: TRBJ2-7; CDR3 length: 13; CDR3 protein: CATDRYTSYEQYF; CDR3 DNA: TGTGCCACCGACAGGTACACCTCCTACGAGCAGTACTTC
V gene: TRBV3-1/TRBV3-2; D gene: TRBD1; clone size: few; J gene: TRBJ2-6; CDR3 length: 18; CDR3 protein: CASSPRPGQGPGANVLTF; CDR3 DNA: TGTGCCAGCAGCCCTAGGCCGGGACAGGGGCCTGGGGCCAACGTCCTGACTTTC
V gene: TRBV4-1; D gene: TRBD1; clone size: .; J gene: TRBJ1-2; CDR3 length: 17; CDR3 protein: CASSPGTGLNGVYGYTF; CDR3 DNA: TGCGCCAGCAGCCCCGGGACAGGGTTAAATGGGGTTTATGGCTACACCTTC
V gene: TRBV14; D gene: .; clone size: few; J gene: TRBJ1-4; CDR3 length: 15; CDR3 protein: CASSRSTPLGEKLFF; CDR3 DNA: TGTGCCAGCAGCCGCTCGACCCCTCTAGGGGAAAAACTGTTTTTT
V gene: TRBV2; D gene: .; clone size: .; J gene: TRBJ1-6; CDR3 length: 15; CDR3 protein: CASGGQGTYNSPLHF; CDR3 DNA: TGTGCCAGCGGGGGGCAGGGCACCTATAATTCACCCCTCCACTTT